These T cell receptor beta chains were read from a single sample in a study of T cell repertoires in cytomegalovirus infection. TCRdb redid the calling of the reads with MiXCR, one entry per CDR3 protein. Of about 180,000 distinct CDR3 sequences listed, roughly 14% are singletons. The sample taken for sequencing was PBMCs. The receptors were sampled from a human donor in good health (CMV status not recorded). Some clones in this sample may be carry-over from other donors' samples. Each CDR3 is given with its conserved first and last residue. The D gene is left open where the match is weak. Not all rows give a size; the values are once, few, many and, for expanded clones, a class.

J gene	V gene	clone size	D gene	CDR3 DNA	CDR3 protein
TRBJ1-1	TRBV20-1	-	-	TGCAGTGCTAGAGATCCCGATTGGGGGAGAGGGACTGAAGCTTTCTTT	CSARDPDWGRGTEAFF
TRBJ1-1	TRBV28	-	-	TGTGCCAGCAGTGTAGTCGGGACTGGGAACACTGAAGCTTTCTTT	CASSVVGTGNTEAFF
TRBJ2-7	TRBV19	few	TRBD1	TGTGCCAGTAGTCTCCGGGACAGGGGAATCTTTTACGAGCAGTACTTC	CASSLRDRGIFYEQYF
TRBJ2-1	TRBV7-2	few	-	TGTGCCAGCAGCTTAATCGGACGGATCAATGAGCAGTTCTTC	CASSLIGRINEQFF
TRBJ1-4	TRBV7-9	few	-	TGTGCCAGCAGCTCTCCAGGGAGAAGTAATGAAAAACTGTTTTTT	CASSSPGRSNEKLFF
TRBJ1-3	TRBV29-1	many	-	TGCAGCGGCCGGGGAGGTCCGGGAAACACCATATATTTT	CSGRGGPGNTIYF
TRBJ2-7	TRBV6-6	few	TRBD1	TGTGCCAGCCGACCGGGACAGGGGATTGTCGAGCAGTACTTC	CASRPGQGIVEQYF
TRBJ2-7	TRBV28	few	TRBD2	TGTGCCAGCAGGGGACTAGCGGGATCGAACTACGAGCAGTACTTC	CASRGLAGSNYEQYF
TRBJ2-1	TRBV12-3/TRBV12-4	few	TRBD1	TGTGCCAGCAGTGACCGGGACAGGGTCAATGAGCAGTTCTTC	CASSDRDRVNEQFF
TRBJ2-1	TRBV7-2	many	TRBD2	TGTGCCAGCAGCTTAGTTAGCGGGGGGGGTTTAGCCTACAATGAGCAGTTCTTC	CASSLVSGGGLAYNEQFF
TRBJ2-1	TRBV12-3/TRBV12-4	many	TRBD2	TGTGCCAGCAGCCCCCTAGCGGGAGGGTCAGGTGAGCAGTTCTTC	CASSPLAGGSGEQFF
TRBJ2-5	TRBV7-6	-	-	TGTGCCAGCAGCCCCCCGGCAGGCCCGACCCAGTACTTC	CASSPPAGPTQYF
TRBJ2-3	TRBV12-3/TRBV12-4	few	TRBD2	TGTGCCAGCAGTTTCCCGACTTCTAGCGGGAGCAGTACAGATACGCAGTATTTT	CASSFPTSSGSSTDTQYF
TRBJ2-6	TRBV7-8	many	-	TGTGCCAGCAGCTTAATAAGACTAGGGGCCAACGTCCTGACTTTC	CASSLIRLGANVLTF
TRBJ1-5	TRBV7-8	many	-	TGTGCCAGCAGCTTATCCGGGGATCAGCCCCAGCATTTT	CASSLSGDQPQHF
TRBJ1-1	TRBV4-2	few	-	TGTGCCAGCAGCCAAGAGGGCAGGACAAACACTGAAGCTTTCTTT	CASSQEGRTNTEAFF
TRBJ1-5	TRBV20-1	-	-	TGCAGTTTCTCCGGGGCGTCCGGGAGCAATCAGCCCCAGCATTTT	CSFSGASGSNQPQHF
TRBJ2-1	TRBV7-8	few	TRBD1	TGTGCCAGCAGCCCCAGGACAGGCCGTAAGTTCTTC	CASSPRTGRKFF
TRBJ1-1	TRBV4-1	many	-	TGCGCCAGCAGCCAAGATCAGAGGGCAACCGGCACTGAAGCTTTCTTT	CASSQDQRATGTEAFF
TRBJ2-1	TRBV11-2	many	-	TGTGCCAGCAGCCCGTTACAGGTCGGCTTCGGTAATGAGCAGTTCTTC	CASSPLQVGFGNEQFF
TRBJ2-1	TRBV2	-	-	TGTGCCAGCACCTTTGTCCTCAATGAGCAGTTCTTC	CASTFVLNEQFF
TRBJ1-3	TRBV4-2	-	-	TGTGCCAGCAGCCAAGATCCTCAGTCCTTGGGACCTGGAAACACCATATATTTT	CASSQDPQSLGPGNTIYF
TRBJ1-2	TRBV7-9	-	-	TGTGCCAGCAGCTTAGGGGCCGAATCTAGCTACACCTTC	CASSLGAESSYTF
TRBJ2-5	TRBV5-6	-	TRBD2	TGTGCCAGCAGCTTTTCGGGAGGTTCGAGTTTTGGGGAGACCCAGTACTTC	CASSFSGGSSFGETQYF